One and the same sample provided the 16 T cell receptor beta chains below, sequenced in a study of cytomegalovirus exposure and HLA in healthy donors. The PCR had 60 Vbeta and 13 Jbeta primers. Data came from immunoSEQ multiplex PCR; TCRdb stores just in-frame clones and leaves some out. The data hold 150,000 to 200,000 clones, with 73% observed a single time. Sequenced input: PBMCs. All receptors come from a woman under 40 in good health and CMV-seronegative.

The chain links TRBV7-2 to TRBJ2-5; 13 bases are shared with TRBD2. The CDR3 is 15 amino acids. The germline gives CDR1 SGHTA, CDR2 FQGNSA. V trimming: 4 bases; J trimming: 2 bases; junction bases outside the gene matches: 1. The CDR3 DNA reads as TGTGCCAGCAGCTGGGGACTAGCGGGGCAAGAGACCCAGTACTTC. This codes for CASSWGLAGQETQYF.

This chain uses TRBV7-6 with TRBJ2-3; a weak D match, TRBD2 (6 bases). V gave up 5 bases and J gave up 0 bases, with 15 bases separating them. This CDR3 has 16 residues. Germline V CDR1 and CDR2: SGHVS, FNYEAQ. The CDR3: CASSNLLAKSTDTQYF. CDR3 nucleotide sequence: TGTGCCAGCAGCAATCTCCTAGCGAAGAGCACAGATACGCAGTATTTT.

About this clone itself: Sequence at one end of the junction differs from germline and may be a read error. The V gene is TRBV6-5, the J gene TRBJ2-7, with 7 bases matching TRBD1. The CDR3 sequence is 13 residues long. Germline V lookup: CDR1 MNHEY, CDR2 SVGAGI. The CDR3, as DNA: TGTGCCAGCAGTGAAAGGGACCACGGGACAGTCAACTTC. It yields the protein CASSERDHGTVNF.

The J gene is TRBJ2-1, the V gene TRBV5-4, with D unclear. Trimming removed 2 bases from V and 4 bases from J, with 13 bases in between. Per the germline V gene, CDR1 is SGHNT and CDR2 is YYREEE (reference sequence). The CDR3 length is 15 residues. For the CDR3, the DNA is TGTGCCAGCAGCTTAAGTCTAGAGCGATACAATGAGCAGTTCTTC. It translates to CASSLSLERYNEQFF.

This clone has only a few counts. The chain couples TRBV2 to TRBJ1-1, with D tentatively TRBD1 (5 bases). The CDR3 is 13 residues long. Germline V lookup: CDR1 SNHLY, CDR2 FYNNEI. With 3 bases removed from V and 5 bases from J, the gap between germline ends came to 10 bases. CDR3: CASSDWGGTEAFF. CDR3 coding DNA: TGTGCCAGCAGTGATTGGGGGGGGACTGAAGCTTTCTTT.

The chain employs TRBV4-1 and TRBJ1-4; tentative D call: TRBD1 (5 bases). The CDR3 runs 14 residues. Trimming removed 3 bases from V and 8 bases from J, with 13 bases in between. Germline values: CDR1 MGHRA, CDR2 YSYEKL. CDR3 sequence: CASSHAGMKEKLFF. CDR3 nucleotide sequence: TGCGCCAGCAGCCATGCAGGGATGAAGGAAAAACTGTTTTTT.

The chain joins TRBV28 to TRBJ1-1; D is uncertain. V was cut by 3 bases and J by 0 bases, with 20 bases left in between. The length of the CDR3 is 18 residues. Germline V gene lookup returns CDR1 MDHEN and CDR2 SYDVKM. CDR3 in DNA: TGTGCCAGCAGTTTTAGCCCCGTGGAGGGCCCTGTGAACACTGAAGCTTTCTTT. Residues: CASSFSPVEGPVNTEAFF.

V usage is TRBV7-8 and J usage is TRBJ2-3, with TRBD2 matching over 8 bases. Germline lookup yields CDR1 SGHVS and CDR2 FQNEAQ. The CDR3 length is 14 residues. With V trimmed by 6 bases and J by 6 bases, 8 bases remained unmatched. Here the CDR3 reads CASRTRGARDTQYF. DNA of the CDR3: TGTGCCAGCAGGACGCGGGGGGCCAGGGATACGCAGTATTTT.

V and J are TRBV5-1 and TRBJ2-7; D gene unclear. The CDR3 is made up of 13 amino acids. Germline values: CDR1 SGHRS, CDR2 YFSETQ. Trimming removed 1 base at V and 6 bases at J, with 11 bases between. Here the CDR3 reads CASSLQRSGEQYF. The CDR3 region has the DNA TGCGCCAGCAGCTTGCAACGCTCAGGCGAGCAGTACTTC.

The chain carries TRBV7-2 and TRBJ2-3; D call uncertain. Germline loops: CDR1 SGHTA, CDR2 FQGNSA. The CDR3 contains 15 residues. The V end lost 2 bases, the J end lost 1 base, and 10 bases lay between the germline ends. CDR3 region: CASSLNPGGTDTQYF. In DNA, the CDR3 is TGTGCCAGCAGCTTAAACCCAGGTGGCACAGATACGCAGTATTTT.

This clone was detected a few times. CDR3 region: CASSVVGSTTDTQYF. CDR3 nucleotide sequence: TGTGCCAGCAGCGTAGTAGGGAGTACCACAGATACGCAGTATTTT. J is TRBJ2-3 and V is TRBV9; weak D call: TRBD2 (5 bases). With 0 bases removed from V and 2 bases from J, the gap between germline ends came to 10 bases. The CDR3 loop spans 15 amino acids. Germline-derived CDR1 and CDR2 are SGDLS and YYNGEE.

V and J are TRBV25-1 and TRBJ2-5; 8 bases are a match to TRBD1. In germline, CDR1 is MGHDK, CDR2 SYGVNS. J lost 1 base, V lost 3 bases, and 10 bases had no gene match. This CDR3 is built from 17 residues. CDR3: CASSDIQGGWIQETQYF. CDR3 coding DNA: TGTGCCAGCAGTGACATACAGGGGGGTTGGATCCAAGAGACCCAGTACTTC.

The chain links TRBV4-2 to TRBJ2-2; 7 bases map to TRBD2. J lost 1 base, V lost 1 base, and 0 bases had no gene match. The CDR3 length is 15 residues. Germline V gene sequence: CDR1 LGHNA, CDR2 YNFKEQ. The CDR3 bases are TGTGCCAGCAGCCAAGGGGGGGGGAACACCGGGGAGCTGTTTTTT. Translated: CASSQGGGNTGELFF.

The V gene is TRBV29-1, the J gene TRBJ2-5, with D tentatively TRBD1 (6 bases). Deletions cut 4 bases from V and 0 bases from J, with 9 bases between. The CDR3 length is 13 residues. Germline CDR1 and CDR2: SQVTM and ANQGSEA. The CDR3 region is CSVAGQYQETQYF. CDR3 DNA: TGCAGCGTTGCCGGACAGTACCAAGAGACCCAGTACTTC.

The J gene is TRBJ1-1, the V gene TRBV7-9; TRBD1 might be the D (6 bases). Trimming shortened V by 8 bases and J by 0 bases, and 13 bases separated the two germline ends. Germline CDR1 SEHNR, CDR2 FQNEAQ (reference sequence). CDR3 length equals 14 residues. For the CDR3, the DNA is TGTGCCAGCCACGGACAGTGGGTGAACACTGAAGCTTTCTTT. Protein product: CASHGQWVNTEAFF.

Worth noting for this clone: The same CDR3 is also encoded by other DNA sequences in this sample. The J gene is TRBJ2-3, the V gene TRBV9; a possible D gene is TRBD1 (6 bases). The V and J ends lost 3 bases and 4 bases respectively, with 21 bases between them. Germline CDR1 SGDLS, CDR2 YYNGEE. The CDR3 extends over 17 amino acids. CDR3 nucleotides: TGTGCCAGCAGCGGCAGTCTGGGAGCAGGGGTCCCAGATACGCAGTATTTT. It encodes CASSGSLGAGVPDTQYF.